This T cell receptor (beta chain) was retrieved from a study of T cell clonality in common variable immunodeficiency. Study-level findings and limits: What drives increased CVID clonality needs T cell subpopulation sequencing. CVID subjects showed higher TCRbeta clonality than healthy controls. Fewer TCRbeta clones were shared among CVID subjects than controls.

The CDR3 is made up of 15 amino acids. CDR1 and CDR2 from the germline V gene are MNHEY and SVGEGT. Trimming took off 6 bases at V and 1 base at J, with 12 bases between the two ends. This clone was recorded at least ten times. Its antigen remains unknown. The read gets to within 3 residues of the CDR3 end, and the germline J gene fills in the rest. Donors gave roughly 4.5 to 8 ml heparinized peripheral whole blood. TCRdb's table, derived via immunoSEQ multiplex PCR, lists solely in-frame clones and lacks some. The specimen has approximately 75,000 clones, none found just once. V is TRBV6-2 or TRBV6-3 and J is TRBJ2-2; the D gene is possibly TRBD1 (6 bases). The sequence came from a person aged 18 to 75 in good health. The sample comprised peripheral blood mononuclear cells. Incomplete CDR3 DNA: TGTGCCAGCAGCGGGACACGACGGAACACCGGGGAG. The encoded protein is CASSGTRRNTGE. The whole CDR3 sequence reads CASSGTRRNTGELFF.